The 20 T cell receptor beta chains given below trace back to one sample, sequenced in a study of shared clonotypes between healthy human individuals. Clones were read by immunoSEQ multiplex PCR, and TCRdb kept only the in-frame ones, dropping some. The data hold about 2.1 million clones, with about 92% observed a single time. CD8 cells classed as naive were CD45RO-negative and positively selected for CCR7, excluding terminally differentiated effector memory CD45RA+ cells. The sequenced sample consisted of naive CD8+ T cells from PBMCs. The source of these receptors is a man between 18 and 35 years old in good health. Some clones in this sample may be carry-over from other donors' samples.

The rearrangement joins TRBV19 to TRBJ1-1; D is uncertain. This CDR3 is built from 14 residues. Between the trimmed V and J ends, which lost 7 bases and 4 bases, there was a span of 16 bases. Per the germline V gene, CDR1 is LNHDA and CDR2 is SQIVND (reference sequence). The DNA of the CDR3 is TGTGCCAGTACCCCGAGCAGGCTCGCCACTGAAGCTTTCTTT. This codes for CASTPSRLATEAFF. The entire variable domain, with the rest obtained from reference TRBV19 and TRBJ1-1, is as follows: DGGITQSPKYLFRKEGQNVTLSCEQNLNHDAMYWYRQDPGQGLRLIYYSQIVNDFQKGDIAEGYSVSREKKESFPLTVTSAQKNPTAFYLCASTPSRLATEAFFGQGTRLTVV.

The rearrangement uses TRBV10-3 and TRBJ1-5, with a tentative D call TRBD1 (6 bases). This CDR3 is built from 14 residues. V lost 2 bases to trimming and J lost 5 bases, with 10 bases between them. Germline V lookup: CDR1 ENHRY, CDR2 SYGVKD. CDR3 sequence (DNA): TGTGCCATCAGTGAGGCAGGGGTACATCAGCCCCAGCATTTT. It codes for CAISEAGVHQPQHF.

The CDR3 protein is CASATGGLGTGELFF. The CDR3, as DNA: TGTGCCAGTGCCACCGGGGGGCTGGGCACCGGGGAGCTGTTTTTT. This sequence joins TRBV19 and TRBJ2-2, with TRBD2 as a possible D gene (7 bases). This CDR3 has 15 residues. Germline CDR1 is LNHDA and CDR2 is SQIVND (reference sequence). V dropped 8 bases and J dropped 4 bases, with 17 bases sitting between them.

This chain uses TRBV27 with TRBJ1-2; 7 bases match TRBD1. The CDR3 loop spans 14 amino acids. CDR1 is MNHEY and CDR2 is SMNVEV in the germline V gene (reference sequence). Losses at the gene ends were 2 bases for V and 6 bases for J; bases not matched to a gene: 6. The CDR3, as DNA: TGTGCCAGCAGTTTACAGACAGGGAAGCATGGCTACACCTTC. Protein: CASSLQTGKHGYTF.

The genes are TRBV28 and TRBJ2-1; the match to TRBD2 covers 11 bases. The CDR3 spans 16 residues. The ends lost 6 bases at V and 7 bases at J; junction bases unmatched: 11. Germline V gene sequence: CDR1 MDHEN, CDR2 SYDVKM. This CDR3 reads CASRTTTSGVGNEQFF. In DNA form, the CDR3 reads TGTGCCAGCAGAACTACGACTAGCGGGGTAGGGAATGAGCAGTTCTTC.

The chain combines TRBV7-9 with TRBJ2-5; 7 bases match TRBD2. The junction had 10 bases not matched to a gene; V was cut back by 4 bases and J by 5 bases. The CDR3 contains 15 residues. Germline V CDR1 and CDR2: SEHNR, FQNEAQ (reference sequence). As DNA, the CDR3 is TGTGCCAGCAGCTCTAGGGAGGGGTTAGGGGAGACCCAGTACTTC. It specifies CASSSREGLGETQYF.

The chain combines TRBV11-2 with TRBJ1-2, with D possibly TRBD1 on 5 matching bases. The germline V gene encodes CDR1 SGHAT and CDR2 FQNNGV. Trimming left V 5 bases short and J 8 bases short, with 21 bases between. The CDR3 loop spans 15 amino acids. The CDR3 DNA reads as TGTGCCAGCAGCCATAAAACAGGCAGGGAGGAAGGCTACACCTTC. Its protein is CASSHKTGREEGYTF.

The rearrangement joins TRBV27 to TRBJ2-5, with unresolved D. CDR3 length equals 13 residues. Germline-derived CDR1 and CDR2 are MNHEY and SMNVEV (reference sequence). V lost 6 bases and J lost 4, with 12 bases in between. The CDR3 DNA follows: TGTGCCAGCAGCCCCGGACGAGGAGAGACCCAGTACTTC. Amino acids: CASSPGRGETQYF.

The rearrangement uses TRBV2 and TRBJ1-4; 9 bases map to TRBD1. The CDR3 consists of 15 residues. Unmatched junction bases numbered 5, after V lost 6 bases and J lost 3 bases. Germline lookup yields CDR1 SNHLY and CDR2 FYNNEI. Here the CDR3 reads CASSPNRGPNEKLFF. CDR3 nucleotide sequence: TGTGCCAGCAGCCCGAACAGGGGGCCTAATGAAAAACTGTTTTTT.

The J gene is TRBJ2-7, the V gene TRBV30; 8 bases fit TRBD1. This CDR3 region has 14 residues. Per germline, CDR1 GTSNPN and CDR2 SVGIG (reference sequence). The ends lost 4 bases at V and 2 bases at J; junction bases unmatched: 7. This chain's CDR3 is CAWKWAGGPYEQYF. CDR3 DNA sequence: TGTGCCTGGAAATGGGCAGGGGGCCCCTACGAGCAGTACTTC.

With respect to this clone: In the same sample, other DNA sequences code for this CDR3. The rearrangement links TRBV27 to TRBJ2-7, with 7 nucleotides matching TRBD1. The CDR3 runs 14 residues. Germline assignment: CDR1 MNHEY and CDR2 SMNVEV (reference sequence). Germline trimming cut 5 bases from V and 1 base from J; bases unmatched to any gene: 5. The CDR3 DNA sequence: TGTGCCAGCAGTAGCCGGACAGGATCCTACGAGCAGTACTTC. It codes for CASSSRTGSYEQYF.

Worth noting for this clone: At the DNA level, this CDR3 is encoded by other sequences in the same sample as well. For the CDR3, the DNA is TGCGCCAGCAGCCAGGACCGGGCGAACACCGGGGAGCTGTTTTTT. Its protein is CASSQDRANTGELFF. The chain is built from TRBV4-3 and TRBJ2-2; D gene ambiguous. Deletions cut 3 bases from V and 0 bases from J, with 8 bases between. Germline V lookup: CDR1 LGHNA, CDR2 YSLEER. The CDR3 has 15 residues.

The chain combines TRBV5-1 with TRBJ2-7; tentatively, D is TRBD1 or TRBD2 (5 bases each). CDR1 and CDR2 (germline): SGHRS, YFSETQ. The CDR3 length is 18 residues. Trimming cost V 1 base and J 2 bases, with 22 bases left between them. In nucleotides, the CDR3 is TGCGCCAGCAGCTTGTTGCCCCCGGGGTTGCGGACAACCTACGAGCAGTACTTC. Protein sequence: CASSLLPPGLRTTYEQYF.

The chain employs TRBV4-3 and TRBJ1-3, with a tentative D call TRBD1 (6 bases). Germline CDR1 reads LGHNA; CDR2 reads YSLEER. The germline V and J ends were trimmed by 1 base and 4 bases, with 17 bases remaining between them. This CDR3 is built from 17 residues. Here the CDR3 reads CASSQVGQSLTGNTIYF. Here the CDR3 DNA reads TGCGCCAGCAGCCAAGTCGGACAGTCGTTAACGGGAAACACCATATATTTT.

The CDR3 sequence: CASWGGMNTEAFF. The CDR3, as DNA: TGTGCCAGCTGGGGAGGGATGAACACTGAAGCTTTCTTT. The V call is TRBV7-9, the J call TRBJ1-1, with D uncertain. The CDR3 has 13 residues. V was cut by 8 bases and J by 0 bases, with 10 bases left in between. The germline V gene encodes CDR1 SEHNR and CDR2 FQNEAQ (reference sequence).

CDR3 bases: TGTGCCAGCAGCCCAAACATTCGCCGGGACACTGAAGCTTTCTTT. This sequence encodes CASSPNIRRDTEAFF. This rearrangement joins TRBV7-8 to TRBJ1-1; D remains unclear. The CDR3 extends over 15 amino acids. The V gene's germline CDR1 is SGHVS and CDR2 FQNEAQ. V lost 5 bases to trimming and J lost 3 bases, with 16 bases between them.

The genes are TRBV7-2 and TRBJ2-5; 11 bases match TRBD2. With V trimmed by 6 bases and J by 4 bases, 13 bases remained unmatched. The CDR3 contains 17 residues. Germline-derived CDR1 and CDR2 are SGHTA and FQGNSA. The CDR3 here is CASRPGVAGGPGETQYF. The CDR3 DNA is TGTGCCAGCAGACCCGGGGTAGCGGGAGGGCCGGGAGAGACCCAGTACTTC.

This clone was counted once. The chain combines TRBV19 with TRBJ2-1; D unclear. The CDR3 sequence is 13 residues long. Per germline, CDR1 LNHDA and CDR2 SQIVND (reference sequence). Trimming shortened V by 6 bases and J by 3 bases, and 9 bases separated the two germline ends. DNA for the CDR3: TGTGCCAGTAGGGCGGCAGGCTACAATGAGCAGTTCTTC. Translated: CASRAAGYNEQFF.

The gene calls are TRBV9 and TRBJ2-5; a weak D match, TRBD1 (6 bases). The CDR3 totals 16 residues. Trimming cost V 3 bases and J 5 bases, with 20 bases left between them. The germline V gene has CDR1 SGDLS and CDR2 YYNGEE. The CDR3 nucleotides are TGTGCCAGCAGCGCCCCCGGGGTGGGGGCCCGGGAGACCCAGTACTTC. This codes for CASSAPGVGARETQYF.

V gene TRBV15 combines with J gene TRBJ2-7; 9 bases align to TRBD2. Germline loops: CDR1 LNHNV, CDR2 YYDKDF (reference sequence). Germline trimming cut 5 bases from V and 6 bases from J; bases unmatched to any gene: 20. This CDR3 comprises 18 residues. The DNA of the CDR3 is TGTGCCACCAGCCAAGAAAACTTAGGCGCTAGCGGGATAGGCGAGCAGTACTTC. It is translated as CATSQENLGASGIGEQYF.